Included here is one TCR beta chain sequence, with context. The CDR3 is 15 amino acids. V lost 4 bases and J lost 10; bases outside the gene matches: 10. Germline CDR1 is SGHTA and CDR2 is FQGNSA. This sample was taken from a study of T-cell reconstitution after alpha-beta-depleted transplantation in children. Researchers prepared the TCRbeta library using unique molecular identifiers, the study reports. TCRdb re-analysed the PCR reads in MiXCR, keeping a single row per CDR3 protein. This table holds 450,000 to 600,000 distinct CDR3 sequences, roughly 33% found once. The V call is TRBV7-2, the J call TRBJ2-4; 10 bases agree with TRBD2. Material: PBMCs from the stem cell graft donor, obtained from the stem cell graft. This clonotype originated in a human donor who donated a stem cell graft to a child with aplastic anemia. CDR3 residues: CASSSGTSAAVIQYF. As DNA, the CDR3 is TGTGCCAGCAGCTCCGGGACTAGCGCGGCCGTTATTCAGTACTTC.